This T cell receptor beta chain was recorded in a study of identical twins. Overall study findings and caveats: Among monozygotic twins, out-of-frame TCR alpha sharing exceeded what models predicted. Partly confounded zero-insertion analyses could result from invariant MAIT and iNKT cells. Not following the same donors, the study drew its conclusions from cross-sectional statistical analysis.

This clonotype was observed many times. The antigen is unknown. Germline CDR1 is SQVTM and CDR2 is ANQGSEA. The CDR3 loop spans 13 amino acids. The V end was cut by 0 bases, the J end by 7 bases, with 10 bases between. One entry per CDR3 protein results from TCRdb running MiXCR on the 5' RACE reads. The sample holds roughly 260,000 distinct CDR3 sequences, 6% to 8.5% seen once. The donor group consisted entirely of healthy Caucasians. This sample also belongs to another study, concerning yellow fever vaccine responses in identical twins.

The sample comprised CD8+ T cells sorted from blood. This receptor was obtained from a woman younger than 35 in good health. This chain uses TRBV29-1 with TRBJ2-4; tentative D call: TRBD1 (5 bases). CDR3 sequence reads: CSVEDRVYNIQYF. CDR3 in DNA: TGCAGCGTTGAAGACAGGGTGTATAACATTCAGTACTTC.